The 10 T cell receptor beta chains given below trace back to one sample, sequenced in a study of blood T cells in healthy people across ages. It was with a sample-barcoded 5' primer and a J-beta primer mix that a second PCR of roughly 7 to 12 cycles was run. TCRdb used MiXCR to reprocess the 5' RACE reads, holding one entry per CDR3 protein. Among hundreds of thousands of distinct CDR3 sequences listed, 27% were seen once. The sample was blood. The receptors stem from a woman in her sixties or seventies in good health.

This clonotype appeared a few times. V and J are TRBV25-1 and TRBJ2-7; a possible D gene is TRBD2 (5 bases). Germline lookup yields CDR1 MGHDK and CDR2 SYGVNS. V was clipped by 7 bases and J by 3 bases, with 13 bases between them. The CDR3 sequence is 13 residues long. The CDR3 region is CASKRGGGYEQYF. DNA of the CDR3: TGTGCCAGCAAACGCGGAGGAGGCTACGAGCAGTACTTC.

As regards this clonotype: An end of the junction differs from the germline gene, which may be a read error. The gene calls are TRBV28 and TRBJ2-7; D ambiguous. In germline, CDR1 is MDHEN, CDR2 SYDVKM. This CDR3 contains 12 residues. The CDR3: CASSWKGYEQCF. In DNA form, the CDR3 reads TGTGCCAGCAGTTGGAAGGGATACGAGCAGTGCTTC. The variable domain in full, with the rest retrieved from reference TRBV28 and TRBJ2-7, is DVKVTQSSRYLVKRTGEKVFLECVQDMDHENMFWYRQDPGLGLRLIYFSYDVKMKEKGDIPEGYSVSREKKERFSLILESASTNQTSMYLCASSWKGYEQCFGPGTRLTVT.

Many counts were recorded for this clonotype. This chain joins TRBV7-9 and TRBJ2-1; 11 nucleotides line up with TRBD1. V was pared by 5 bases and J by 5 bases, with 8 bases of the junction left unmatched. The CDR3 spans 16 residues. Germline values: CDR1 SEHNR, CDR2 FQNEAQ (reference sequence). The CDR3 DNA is TGTGCCAGCAGCCCGTCGGACAGGGGGCGTCACAATGAGCAGTTCTTC. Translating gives CASSPSDRGRHNEQFF.

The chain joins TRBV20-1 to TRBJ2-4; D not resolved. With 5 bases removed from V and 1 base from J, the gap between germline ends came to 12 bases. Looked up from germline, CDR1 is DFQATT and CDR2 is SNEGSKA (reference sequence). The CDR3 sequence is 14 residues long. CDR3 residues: CSASIPGAKNIQYF. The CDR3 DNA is TGCAGTGCTTCAATCCCTGGGGCCAAAAACATTCAGTACTTC.

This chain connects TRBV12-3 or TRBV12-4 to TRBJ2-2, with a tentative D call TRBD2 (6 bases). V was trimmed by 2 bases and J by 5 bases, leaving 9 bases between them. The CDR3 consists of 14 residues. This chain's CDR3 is CASSLSGLTGELFF. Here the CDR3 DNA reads TGTGCCAGCAGTTTAAGCGGGCTTACCGGGGAGCTGTTTTTT.

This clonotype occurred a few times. CDR3 sequence: CASTLRSYNEQFF. The CDR3 DNA is TGTGCCAGCACCCTACGGAGCTACAATGAGCAGTTCTTC. The J gene is TRBJ2-1, the V gene TRBV28; D is uncertain. V was shortened by 7 bases and J by 3 bases, with 10 bases between the two germline ends. The CDR3 extends over 13 amino acids. From germline, CDR1 is MDHEN and CDR2 SYDVKM.

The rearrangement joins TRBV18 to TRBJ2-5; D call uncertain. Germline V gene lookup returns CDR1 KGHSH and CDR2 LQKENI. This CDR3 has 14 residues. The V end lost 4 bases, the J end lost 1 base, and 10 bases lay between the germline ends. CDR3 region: CASSHGSVQETQYF. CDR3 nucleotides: TGTGCCAGCTCACACGGTTCGGTCCAAGAGACCCAGTACTTC.

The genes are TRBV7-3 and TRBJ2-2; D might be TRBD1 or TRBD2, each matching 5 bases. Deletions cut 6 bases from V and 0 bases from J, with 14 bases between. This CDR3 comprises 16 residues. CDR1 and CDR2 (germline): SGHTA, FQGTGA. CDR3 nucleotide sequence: TGTGCCAGCAGTAGAGGGGCGGCAGCGAACACCGGGGAGCTGTTTTTT. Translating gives CASSRGAAANTGELFF.

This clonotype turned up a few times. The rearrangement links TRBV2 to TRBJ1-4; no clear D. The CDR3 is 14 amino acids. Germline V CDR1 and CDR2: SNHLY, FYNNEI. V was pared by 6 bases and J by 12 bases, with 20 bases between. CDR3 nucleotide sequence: TGTGCCAGCAGCCGCCCCGGATGGCAGGCAGAACTGTTTTTT. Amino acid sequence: CASSRPGWQAELFF.

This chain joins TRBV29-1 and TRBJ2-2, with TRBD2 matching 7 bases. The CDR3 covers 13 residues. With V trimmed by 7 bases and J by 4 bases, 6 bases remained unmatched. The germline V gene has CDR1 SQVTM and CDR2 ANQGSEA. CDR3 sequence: CSGGGKSTGELFF. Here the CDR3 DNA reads TGCAGCGGGGGGGGGAAAAGCACCGGGGAGCTGTTTTTT.